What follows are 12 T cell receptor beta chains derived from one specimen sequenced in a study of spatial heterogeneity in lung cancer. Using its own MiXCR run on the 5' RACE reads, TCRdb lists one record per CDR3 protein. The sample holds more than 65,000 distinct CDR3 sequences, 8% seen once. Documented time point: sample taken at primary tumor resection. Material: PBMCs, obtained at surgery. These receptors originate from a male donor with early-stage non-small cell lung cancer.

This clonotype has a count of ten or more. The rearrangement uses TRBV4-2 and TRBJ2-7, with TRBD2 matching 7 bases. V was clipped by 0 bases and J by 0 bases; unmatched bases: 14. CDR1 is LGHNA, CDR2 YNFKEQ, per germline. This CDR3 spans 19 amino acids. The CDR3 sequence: CASSQDWGGSSTPSYEQYF. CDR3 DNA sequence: TGTGCCAGCAGCCAAGATTGGGGGGGGAGTTCAACCCCCTCCTACGAGCAGTACTTC.

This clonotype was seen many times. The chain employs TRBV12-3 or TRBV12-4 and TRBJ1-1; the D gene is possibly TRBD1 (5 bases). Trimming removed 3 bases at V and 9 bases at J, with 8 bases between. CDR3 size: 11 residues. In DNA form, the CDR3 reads TGTGCCAGCAGTTTGAGACAGAAAGCTTTCTTT. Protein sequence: CASSLRQKAFF.

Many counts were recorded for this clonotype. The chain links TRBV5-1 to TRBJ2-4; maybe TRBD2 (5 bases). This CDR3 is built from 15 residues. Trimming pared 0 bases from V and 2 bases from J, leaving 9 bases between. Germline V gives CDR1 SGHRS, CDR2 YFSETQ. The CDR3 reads CASSLVDGTKNIQYF. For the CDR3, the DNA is TGCGCCAGCAGCTTGGTCGACGGGACCAAAAACATTCAGTACTTC.

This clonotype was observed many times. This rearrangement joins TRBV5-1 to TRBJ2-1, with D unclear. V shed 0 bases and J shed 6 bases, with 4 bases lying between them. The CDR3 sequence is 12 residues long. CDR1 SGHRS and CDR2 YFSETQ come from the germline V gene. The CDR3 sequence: CASSLALNEQFF. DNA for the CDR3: TGCGCCAGCAGCTTGGCCCTCAATGAGCAGTTCTTC.

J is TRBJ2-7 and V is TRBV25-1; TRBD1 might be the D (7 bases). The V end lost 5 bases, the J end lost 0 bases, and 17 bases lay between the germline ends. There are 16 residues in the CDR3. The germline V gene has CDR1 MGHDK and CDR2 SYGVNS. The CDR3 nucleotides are TGTGCCAGCAGTTTCTCAGGGGGGCACCCCTCCTACGAGCAGTACTTC. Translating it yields CASSFSGGHPSYEQYF.

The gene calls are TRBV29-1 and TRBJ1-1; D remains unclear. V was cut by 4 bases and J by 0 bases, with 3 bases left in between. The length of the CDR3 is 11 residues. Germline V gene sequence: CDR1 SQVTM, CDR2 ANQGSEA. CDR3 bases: TGCAGCGTTGTTCTGAACACTGAAGCTTTCTTT. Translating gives CSVVLNTEAFF.

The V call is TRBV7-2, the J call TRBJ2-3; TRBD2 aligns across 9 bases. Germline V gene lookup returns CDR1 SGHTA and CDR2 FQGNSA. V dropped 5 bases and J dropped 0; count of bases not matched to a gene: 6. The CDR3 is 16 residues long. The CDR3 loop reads CASSLGLAQSTDTQYF. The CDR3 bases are TGTGCCAGCAGCCTTGGACTAGCGCAAAGCACAGATACGCAGTATTTT.

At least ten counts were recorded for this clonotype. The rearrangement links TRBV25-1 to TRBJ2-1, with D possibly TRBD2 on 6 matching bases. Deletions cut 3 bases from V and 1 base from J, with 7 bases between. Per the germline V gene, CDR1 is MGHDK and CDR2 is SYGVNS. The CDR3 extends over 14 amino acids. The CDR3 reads CASSDSGSYNEQFF. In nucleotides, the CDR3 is TGTGCCAGCAGTGATAGCGGATCCTACAATGAGCAGTTCTTC.

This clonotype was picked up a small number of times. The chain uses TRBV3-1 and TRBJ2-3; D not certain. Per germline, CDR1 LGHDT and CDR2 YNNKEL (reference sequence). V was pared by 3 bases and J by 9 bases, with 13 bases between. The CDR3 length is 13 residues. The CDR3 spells CASSQAHGRTQYF. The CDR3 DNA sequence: TGTGCCAGCAGCCAGGCCCATGGTCGGACGCAGTATTTT.

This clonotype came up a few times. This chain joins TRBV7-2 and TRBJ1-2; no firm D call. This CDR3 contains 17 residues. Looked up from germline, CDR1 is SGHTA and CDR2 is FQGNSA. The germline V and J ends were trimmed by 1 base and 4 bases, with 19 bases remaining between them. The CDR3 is CASSLEVRSGIGYGYTF. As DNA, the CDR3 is TGTGCCAGCAGCTTAGAGGTTAGGTCGGGGATCGGCTATGGCTACACCTTC.

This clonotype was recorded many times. CDR3 region: CSARLGTANTGELFF. Written as DNA, the CDR3 is TGCAGTGCTAGGTTGGGGACAGCAAACACCGGGGAGCTGTTTTTT. This chain joins TRBV20-1 and TRBJ2-2; 7 bases match TRBD1. V was clipped by 3 bases and J by 2 bases; unmatched bases: 6. The CDR3 runs to 15 residues. Germline V lookup: CDR1 DFQATT, CDR2 SNEGSKA (reference sequence).

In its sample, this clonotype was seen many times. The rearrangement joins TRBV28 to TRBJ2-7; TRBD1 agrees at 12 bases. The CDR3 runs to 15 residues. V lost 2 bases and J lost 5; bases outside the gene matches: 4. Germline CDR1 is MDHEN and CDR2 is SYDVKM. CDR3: CASSLGGTGGDEQYF. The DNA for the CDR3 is TGTGCCAGCAGTTTAGGCGGGACAGGGGGCGACGAGCAGTACTTC.